This T cell receptor beta chain appears in the sequencing data of a study of OX40 agonist ivuxolimab in advanced cancers. Overall study: Dose-escalation subjects each had hepatocellular carcinoma, melanoma, renal cell or head and neck cancer.

Assay: immunoSEQ multiplex PCR; the TCRdb copy retains only in-frame clones and omits some. The data contain roughly 62,000 clones, 84% of them singletons. Germline V lookup: CDR1 SGDLS, CDR2 YYNGEE. This CDR3 is built from 13 residues. V dropped 5 bases and J dropped 0 bases, with 6 bases sitting between them. V usage is TRBV9 and J usage is TRBJ1-3, with no clear D. The sample here was CD4+ or CD8+ T cells sorted from blood, taken in a trial of the OX40 agonist ivuxolimab. The clonotype originates from an adult with an advanced solid tumor such as melanoma, head and neck, liver or kidney cancer. CDR3 in amino acids: CASSDPSGNTIYF. In DNA form, the CDR3 reads TGTGCCAGCAGTGACCCCTCTGGAAACACCATATATTTT.